This T cell receptor (beta chain) derives from a study of T cells in Graves' hyperthyroidism and ophthalmopathy. The study's findings and limits: Most thyroid clonotypes expanded above 0.001 were also detected in blood.

Amplified TCR beta CDR3 regions derived from RNA transcripts. Researchers ran a first-round RT-PCR on the TCR CDR3 using the HTBI primer set. A single record per CDR3 protein comes from TCRdb applying MiXCR to the multiplex PCR reads. The sample consists of about 400,000 distinct CDR3 sequences, more than 13% of them appearing once. The trim removed 8 bases at V and 2 bases at J, leaving 4 bases unmatched. Looked up from germline, CDR1 is SNHLY and CDR2 is FYNNEI. CDR3 length: 15 amino acids. About this clonotype itself: Its antigen is currently unknown.

J is TRBJ2-2 and V is TRBV2, with 11 bases matching TRBD2. Sequencing was performed on blood. This TCR was recovered from a man aged 45 to 65 with Graves' ophthalmopathy. In DNA, the CDR3 is TGTGCCAGCGAACGACTAGCGGGAAACACCGGGGAGCTGTTTTTT. This sequence encodes CASERLAGNTGELFF.